The 28 T cell receptor beta chains reported below all come from one sample, sequenced in a study of CD8+CD57+ T cells in acquired aplastic anemia. Genomic DNA provided the template from which TCR beta VDJ and CDR3 profiles were obtained. TCRdb recomputed calls from the reads with MiXCR, one row per CDR3 protein. Here the sample spans around 210,000 distinct CDR3 sequences, 65% being singletons. CD8+CD57+ cell expansion had been shown by flow cytometry in patients chosen for sequencing. Sequencing input: sorted CD4+, CD8+, or CD8+CD57+ T cells (not recorded which) from PBMCs. These receptors were taken from a human donor with aplastic anemia.

The V and J genes are TRBV20-1 and TRBJ2-1; 9 bases fit TRBD1. The CDR3 loop spans 15 amino acids. V trimming: 3 bases; J trimming: 7 bases; junction bases outside the gene matches: 10. Germline values: CDR1 DFQATT, CDR2 SNEGSKA (reference sequence). The CDR3 DNA reads as TGCAGTGCTAGCGACCGGGACAGGGTTAGAAATGAGCAGTTCTTC. Translating it yields CSASDRDRVRNEQFF.

The chain has TRBV29-1 and TRBJ1-6; TRBD1 might be the D (6 bases). There are 13 residues in the CDR3. CDR1 is SQVTM and CDR2 is ANQGSEA in the germline V gene. Trimming took off 6 bases at V and 8 bases at J, with 14 bases between the two ends. The CDR3 sequence: CSVRGAEDSPLHF. Written as DNA, the CDR3 is TGCAGCGTACGGGGGGCGGAGGATTCACCCCTCCACTTT.

This clonotype was recorded many times. The gene calls are TRBV9 and TRBJ2-7; the match to TRBD2 covers 11 bases. The length of the CDR3 is 15 residues. J was trimmed by 3 bases and V by 3 bases; bases with no gene match: 5. From germline, CDR1 is SGDLS and CDR2 YYNGEE. CDR3 sequence reads: CASSGSTSGSYEQYF. The CDR3 region has the DNA TGTGCCAGCAGCGGATCTACTAGCGGGAGCTACGAGCAGTACTTC.

The chain carries TRBV12-3 or TRBV12-4 and TRBJ1-1; tentatively, D is TRBD1 (6 bases). V was clipped by 6 bases and J by 0 bases, with 14 bases between them. The CDR3 length is 15 residues. This CDR3 reads CASSSQGGVNTEAFF. The CDR3 coding sequence is TGTGCCAGCAGCTCACAGGGTGGTGTGAACACTGAAGCTTTCTTT.

This clonotype occurred a few times. The chain carries TRBV9 and TRBJ1-6, with D uncertain. The CDR3 is 12 amino acids. The germline V gene has CDR1 SGDLS and CDR2 YYNGEE. Trimming pared 4 bases from V and 7 bases from J, leaving 6 bases between. The CDR3 protein is CASSSSNSPLHF. CDR3 sequence (DNA): TGTGCCAGCAGCTCCAGCAATTCACCCCTCCACTTT.

In this sample, this clonotype turned up a few times. The V gene is TRBV7-8, the J gene TRBJ2-7, with 8 nucleotides matching TRBD1. This CDR3 has 16 amino acids. CDR1 is SGHVS and CDR2 is FQNEAQ in the germline V gene. V shed 4 bases and J 0 bases; nucleotides not matched to a gene: 8. The CDR3 nucleotides are TGTGCCAGCAGCTCACGCCGGGACAGGCCCTCCTACGAGCAGTACTTC. As protein: CASSSRRDRPSYEQYF. Together with reference TRBV7-8 and TRBJ2-7, the CDR3 gives the full variable domain: GAGVSQSPRYKVAKRGQDVALRCDPISGHVSLFWYQQALGQGPEFLTYFQNEAQLDKSGLPSDRFFAERPEGSVSTLKIQRTQQEDSAVYLCASSSRRDRPSYEQYFGPGTRLTVT.

J is TRBJ1-2 and V is TRBV20-1, with TRBD1 as a possible D gene (5 bases). V lost 0 bases and J lost 5, with 10 bases in between. CDR3 length: 13 amino acids. Per germline, CDR1 DFQATT and CDR2 SNEGSKA (reference sequence). CDR3 in DNA: TGCAGTGCTAGAGATGGACGGACATATGGCTACACCTTC. Translated, it gives CSARDGRTYGYTF.

The V and J genes are TRBV5-1 and TRBJ2-7, with 8 bases aligning to TRBD1. This CDR3 has 15 residues. With 1 base clipped from V and 6 bases from J, the junction kept 9 bases outside the gene matches. Germline assignment: CDR1 SGHRS and CDR2 YFSETQ. CDR3 residues: CASSLNPTGVSEQYF. CDR3 coding DNA: TGCGCCAGCAGCTTGAACCCGACAGGGGTGAGCGAGCAGTACTTC.

The chain combines TRBV9 with TRBJ1-3, with D possibly matching TRBD1 (6 bases). Trimming stripped 2 bases from V and 4 bases from J, with 13 bases between. Germline assignment: CDR1 SGDLS and CDR2 YYNGEE. The CDR3 totals 15 residues. In nucleotides, the CDR3 is TGTGCCAGCAGCGTCCAGGGGCTTGTAGGAAACACCATATATTTT. This encodes CASSVQGLVGNTIYF.

The CDR3 nucleotides read TGTGCCACCGGCGGGACTAGCGCAAATGAGCAGTTCTTC. Its protein is CATGGTSANEQFF. The genes are TRBV24-1 and TRBJ2-1; TRBD2 matches 10 bases. Per germline, CDR1 KGHDR and CDR2 SFDVKD. The trim removed 9 bases at V and 7 bases at J, leaving 5 bases unmatched. CDR3 size: 13 residues.

This clonotype was seen only a few times. The chain carries TRBV10-1 and TRBJ1-6; 10 bases are shared with TRBD1. V shed 3 bases and J 7 bases; nucleotides not matched to a gene: 9. CDR3 size: 17 residues. CDR1 and CDR2 from the germline V gene are WNHNN and SYGVQD (reference sequence). DNA of the CDR3: TGCGCCAGCAGTGAATCGACAGGGGGCGATAGAAATTCACCCCTCCACTTT. Translated: CASSESTGGDRNSPLHF.

This sequence joins TRBV12-3 or TRBV12-4 and TRBJ2-1; 9 bases match TRBD1. This CDR3 has 16 residues. The V and J ends lost 6 bases and 5 bases, in that order; junction bases with no gene match: 11. CDR3 sequence reads: CASSPAGTGRNNEQFF. Written as DNA, the CDR3 is TGTGCCAGCAGCCCTGCCGGGACAGGGAGGAACAATGAGCAGTTCTTC.

In this sample, this clonotype turned up a few times. The V gene is TRBV3-1, the J gene TRBJ2-5, with D tentatively TRBD1 (6 bases). Germline assignment: CDR1 LGHDT and CDR2 YNNKEL (reference sequence). V was trimmed by 0 bases and J by 5 bases, leaving 22 bases between them. CDR3 length: 18 amino acids. CDR3 nucleotide sequence: TGTGCCAGCAGCCAAGATAGGGTCGGGCAGGGGTATGGGGAGACCCAGTACTTC. Translated: CASSQDRVGQGYGETQYF.

This clonotype was recorded a few times. The gene calls are TRBV2 and TRBJ2-3; a possible D gene is TRBD2 (6 bases). CDR3 length: 13 amino acids. CDR1 is SNHLY and CDR2 is FYNNEI in the germline V gene. CDR3 region: CVEGGADTDTQYF. The CDR3 bases are TGTGTTGAGGGCGGGGCTGACACAGATACGCAGTATTTT.

The sample holds one count of this clonotype. This chain links TRBV12-3 or TRBV12-4 with TRBJ2-5, with D unresolved. The DNA end lines up better with TRBJ2-7; the J call may be wrong. The CDR3 contains 12 residues. The CDR3: CASSLAPGEQYF. CDR3 bases: TGTGCCAGCAGTTTGGCCCCCGGCGAGCAGTACTTC.

This clonotype has only a few counts. Since a much larger clone is just one base distant, this may be a read error. The chain recombines TRBV6-6 with TRBJ1-6, with a tentative D call TRBD1 (5 bases). The V end was cut by 6 bases, the J end by 3 bases, with 15 bases between. Per the germline V gene, CDR1 is MNHNY and CDR2 is SVGAGI (reference sequence). CDR3 size: 16 residues. In DNA form, the CDR3 reads TGTGCCAGCAGCGAAAACGGGGCGATCTATAATTCACCCCTCCACTTT. The encoded protein is CASSENGAIYNSPLHF.

For the CDR3, the DNA is TGTGCCATCAGTGGACAGGGGGCCTCCTACGAGCAGTACTTC. This translates into CAISGQGASYEQYF. The chain is built from TRBV5-5 and TRBJ2-7; 11 bases are shared with TRBD1. From germline, CDR1 is SGHKS and CDR2 YYEKEE (reference sequence). With 9 bases clipped from V and 0 bases from J, the junction kept 5 bases outside the gene matches. The CDR3 totals 14 residues.

The CDR3 bases are TGTGCCACCAGCAGAGGGGGGGATGACAGTCCCATCCGTCAGCCCCAGCATTTT. Amino acid sequence: CATSRGGDDSPIRQPQHF. The rearrangement joins TRBV15 to TRBJ1-5; D possibly corresponds to TRBD1 (5 bases). CDR3 length: 18 amino acids. The germline gives CDR1 LNHNV, CDR2 YYDKDF (reference sequence). Trimming took 1 base from V and 6 from J, leaving 22 bases between them.

The rearrangement links TRBV7-3 to TRBJ2-5, with 8 bases lining up with TRBD2. The ends lost 0 bases at V and 3 bases at J; junction bases unmatched: 6. Germline CDR1 reads SGHTA; CDR2 reads FQGTGA. CDR3 length equals 16 residues. This CDR3 reads CASSLTGSGAEETQYF. The CDR3 nucleotides are TGTGCCAGCAGCTTAACTGGTAGCGGGGCCGAAGAGACCCAGTACTTC.

In regard to this clonotype: An end of the junction differs from the germline gene, which may be a read error. V is TRBV15 and J is TRBJ1-3; no definite D call. CDR1 and CDR2 from the germline V gene are LNHNV and YYDKDF (reference sequence). This CDR3 spans 16 amino acids. The CDR3 bases are TGTGCCACCAGCAGGCCGAGGATTGACTCTGGAAACACCATATACTTT. Translating gives CATSRPRIDSGNTIYF. Combining the CDR3 with reference TRBV15 and TRBJ1-3 gives the whole variable domain DAMVIQNPRYQVTQFGKPVTLSCSQTLNHNVMYWYQQKSSQAPKLLFHYYDKDFNNEADTPDNFQSRRPNTSFCFLDIRSPGLGDTAMYLCATSRPRIDSGNTIYFGEGSWLTVV.

This chain uses TRBV2 with TRBJ2-2; 11 bases are a match to TRBD1. The CDR3 is 16 amino acids. CDR1 and CDR2 from the germline V gene are SNHLY and FYNNEI. After removal of 4 bases from V and 4 bases from J, the junction contained 5 bases not matched to a gene. The CDR3 DNA follows: TGTGCCAGCAGTGGGGGGGACAGGGGGACCACCGGGGAGCTGTTTTTT. Translating gives CASSGGDRGTTGELFF.

The V call is TRBV12-3 or TRBV12-4, the J call TRBJ1-2; 8 bases line up with TRBD1. The CDR3 spans 15 residues. V shed 6 bases and J 3 bases; nucleotides not matched to a gene: 9. The CDR3 reads CASRGTDRADYGYTF. Here the CDR3 DNA reads TGTGCCAGCAGGGGGACGGACAGGGCAGACTATGGCTACACCTTC.

This clonotype was counted at least ten times. The chain couples TRBV12-3 or TRBV12-4 to TRBJ2-2, with TRBD2 identical over 8 bases. This CDR3 region has 15 residues. Losses at the gene ends were 8 bases for V and 0 bases for J; bases not matched to a gene: 5. DNA for the CDR3: TGTGCCAGCGTAGACGGGGGGGCGAACACCGGGGAGCTGTTTTTT. This translates into CASVDGGANTGELFF.

The gene calls are TRBV25-1 and TRBJ2-7; D is uncertain. The CDR3 sequence is 13 residues long. Germline loops: CDR1 MGHDK, CDR2 SYGVNS. CDR3: CARPASPSYEQYF. In DNA, the CDR3 is TGTGCTAGGCCCGCTTCTCCCTCCTACGAGCAGTACTTC.

The sample holds one count of this clonotype. This chain connects TRBV24-1 to TRBJ2-7; weak D call: TRBD2 (6 bases). The germline V gene has CDR1 KGHDR and CDR2 SFDVKD. The ends were cut back, 2 bases at V and 6 bases at J, with 7 bases in the middle. This CDR3 is 12 amino acids long. CDR3 nucleotides: TGTGCCACCAGTGATTACGGGGGCGAGCAGTACTTC. Translated, it gives CATSDYGGEQYF.

V usage is TRBV9 and J usage is TRBJ2-2; 7 nucleotides agree with TRBD1. With 5 bases clipped from V and 5 bases from J, the junction kept 9 bases outside the gene matches. Germline V gives CDR1 SGDLS, CDR2 YYNGEE. The CDR3 totals 15 residues. CDR3 loop: CASSFGTEPTGELFF. For the CDR3, the DNA is TGTGCCAGCAGTTTCGGGACAGAACCTACCGGGGAGCTGTTTTTT.

This chain joins TRBV7-9 and TRBJ2-5, with 8 bases identical to TRBD1. The CDR3 contains 15 residues. V gave up 2 bases and J gave up 4 bases; unmatched junction bases: 6. The germline V gene has CDR1 SEHNR and CDR2 FQNEAQ (reference sequence). In DNA form, the CDR3 reads TGTGCCAGCAGCTTACCCCCACAGGGGGGAGAGACCCAGTACTTC. Protein: CASSLPPQGGETQYF.

Concerning this clonotype: This may be a read error, as it is one base from a much larger clone. This sequence joins TRBV19 and TRBJ1-1; D might be TRBD1 (6 bases). Germline-derived CDR1 and CDR2 are LNHDA and SQIVND (reference sequence). V gave up 5 bases and J gave up 6 bases, with 10 bases separating them. This CDR3 comprises 12 residues. CDR3 bases: TGTGCCAGTAGTCAGGGGTACGCTGAAGCTTTCTTT. Protein sequence: CASSQGYAEAFF.